A single sample gave rise to the 25 T cell receptor beta chains below, sequenced in a study of OX40 agonist ivuxolimab in advanced cancers. TCRdb keeps only in-frame clones here, not all; method: immunoSEQ multiplex PCR. The table records around 100,000 clones, over 75% of them present only once. Sequenced here: CD4+ or CD8+ T cells sorted from blood, sampled in a trial of the OX40 agonist ivuxolimab. The receptors here all came from an adult with an advanced solid tumor such as melanoma, head and neck, liver or kidney cancer.

V gene TRBV4-1 combines with J gene TRBJ2-7; unclear D gene. Germline V CDR1 and CDR2: MGHRA, YSYEKL. Trimming shortened V by 3 bases and J by 7 bases, and 10 bases separated the two germline ends. This CDR3 region has 12 residues. Here the CDR3 reads CASSQPIGEQYF. Here the CDR3 DNA reads TGCGCCAGCAGCCAGCCAATAGGGGAGCAGTACTTC.

The chain joins TRBV9 to TRBJ2-7; perhaps TRBD2 as D (7 bases). The germline V gene has CDR1 SGDLS and CDR2 YYNGEE. The CDR3 has 14 residues. Trimming took 4 bases from V and 6 from J, leaving 17 bases between them. CDR3 nucleotide sequence: TGTGCCAGCAGCCCTAGGGGGGGAAGGTCCGAGCAGTACTTC. This sequence encodes CASSPRGGRSEQYF.

The chain is built from TRBV28 and TRBJ1-1, with 9 bases matching TRBD1. CDR3 length: 15 residues. Germline CDR1 reads MDHEN; CDR2 reads SYDVKM. Unmatched junction bases numbered 7, after V lost 3 bases and J lost 5 bases. The CDR3 region has the DNA TGTGCCAGCAGTTTTGGGGGACAGGGTAAGACTGAAGCTTTCTTT. This gives the protein CASSFGGQGKTEAFF.

The chain is built from TRBV28 and TRBJ2-1, with 10 bases lining up with TRBD2. CDR3 length: 16 amino acids. CDR1 and CDR2 (germline): MDHEN, SYDVKM. Losses at the gene ends were 2 bases for V and 8 bases for J; bases not matched to a gene: 9. The CDR3 loop is CASSLSTSGDFDEQFF. CDR3 bases: TGTGCCAGCAGTTTAAGCACTAGCGGGGATTTCGATGAGCAGTTCTTC.

This clone appeared a few times. The chain recombines TRBV9 with TRBJ1-5, with TRBD1 as a possible D gene (5 bases). Germline V lookup: CDR1 SGDLS, CDR2 YYNGEE. The CDR3 covers 15 residues. V was pared by 0 bases and J by 4 bases, with 11 bases between. CDR3 nucleotide sequence: TGTGCCAGCAGCGTAGCGGGGACGGTTAATCAGCCCCAGCATTTT. Its protein product is CASSVAGTVNQPQHF. Full variable domain (remainder filled in from reference TRBV9 and TRBJ1-5): DSGVTQTPKHLITATGQRVTLRCSPRSGDLSVYWYQQSLDQGLQFLIQYYNGEERAKGNILERFSAQQFPDLHSELNLSSLELGDSALYFCASSVAGTVNQPQHFGDGTRLSIL.

This chain joins TRBV2 and TRBJ2-5; D ambiguous. This CDR3 contains 14 residues. CDR1 and CDR2 from the germline V gene are SNHLY and FYNNEI. The germline V and J ends were trimmed by 6 bases and 4 bases, with 15 bases remaining between them. CDR3 protein: CASRAGPPVETQYF. In DNA form, the CDR3 reads TGTGCCAGCAGGGCCGGGCCCCCTGTAGAGACCCAGTACTTC.

V is TRBV5-1 and J is TRBJ1-2, with D uncertain. Trimming shortened V by 2 bases and J by 8 bases, and 13 bases separated the two germline ends. CDR3 length: 13 amino acids. CDR1 SGHRS and CDR2 YFSETQ come from the germline V gene. CDR3 region: CASSLDRPEGYTF. The DNA for the CDR3 is TGCGCCAGCAGCTTAGACCGACCTGAGGGCTACACCTTC. The full variable domain, in which reference TRBV5-1 and TRBJ1-2 provide the parts outside the CDR3, is KAGVTQTPRYLIKTRGQQVTLSCSPISGHRSVSWYQQTPGQGLQFLFEYFSETQRNKGNFPGRFSGRQFSNSRSEMNVSTLELGDSALYLCASSLDRPEGYTFGSGTRLTVV.

This rearrangement joins TRBV7-9 to TRBJ2-1; D not certain. The CDR3 totals 14 residues. The V gene lost 1 base and the J gene lost 1 base, with 5 bases spanning the gap. CDR1 is SEHNR and CDR2 is FQNEAQ in the germline V gene (reference sequence). CDR3 loop: CASSLDRSYNEQFF. Written as DNA, the CDR3 is TGTGCCAGCAGCTTAGACCGTTCCTACAATGAGCAGTTCTTC. The full variable domain, with the rest looked up from reference TRBV7-9 and TRBJ2-1, is DTGVSQNPRHKITKRGQNVTFRCDPISEHNRLYWYRQTLGQGPEFLTYFQNEAQLEKSRLLSDRFSAERPKGSFSTLEIQRTEQGDSAMYLCASSLDRSYNEQFFGPGTRLTVL.

The chain employs TRBV5-5 and TRBJ2-2; D remains ambiguous. The CDR3 covers 16 residues. Between the trimmed V and J ends, which lost 4 bases and 2 bases, there was a span of 15 bases. CDR1 is SGHKS, CDR2 YYEKEE, per germline (reference sequence). The CDR3 sequence is CASSRMVVFNTGELFF. CDR3 DNA sequence: TGTGCCAGCAGCAGAATGGTAGTCTTTAACACCGGGGAGCTGTTTTTT.

V gene TRBV15 combines with J gene TRBJ2-7, with TRBD2 identical over 12 bases. Germline CDR1 LNHNV, CDR2 YYDKDF (reference sequence). The CDR3 has 13 residues. Trimming at V came to 8 bases and at J to 5 bases, leaving 4 bases not matched to a gene. As DNA, the CDR3 is TGTGCCACCGGACTAGCGGGGTTCAACGAGCAGTACTTC. This translates into CATGLAGFNEQYF.

This chain connects TRBV5-8 to TRBJ2-1; 14 bases agree with TRBD2. The CDR3 extends over 18 amino acids. Trimming cost V 7 bases and J 1 base; bases outside gene matches: 10. Germline V lookup: CDR1 SGHTS, CDR2 YDEGEE. This CDR3 is CASPKGLAGAGSYNEQFF. DNA for the CDR3: TGTGCCAGCCCCAAGGGACTAGCGGGAGCAGGGTCCTACAATGAGCAGTTCTTC.

V usage is TRBV18 and J usage is TRBJ2-2; no reliable D call. This CDR3 is 13 amino acids long. V lost 3 bases, J lost 4 bases, and 6 bases lay in between. Germline V gives CDR1 KGHSH, CDR2 LQKENI. This chain's CDR3 is CASSPRSTGELFF. CDR3 coding DNA: TGTGCCAGCTCACCGCGGAGCACCGGGGAGCTGTTTTTT.

The rearrangement joins TRBV7-2 to TRBJ1-1; D may be TRBD1 (5 bases). The V and J ends lost 6 bases and 3 bases respectively, with 14 bases between them. The CDR3 spans 14 residues. The germline CDR1 and CDR2 sequences are SGHTA and FQGNSA. The CDR3, as DNA: TGTGCCAGCAGGTGGAGAGGGGCGGACACTGAAGCTTTCTTT. Residues: CASRWRGADTEAFF.

The chain links TRBV7-2 to TRBJ2-1; 7 bases agree with TRBD2. The CDR3 spans 14 residues. The germline V gene encodes CDR1 SGHTA and CDR2 FQGNSA. J lost 4 bases, V lost 5 bases, and 5 bases had no gene match. As DNA, the CDR3 is TGTGCCAGCAGCCCCTCGGGACTATACAATGAGCAGTTCTTC. This sequence encodes CASSPSGLYNEQFF.

This clone appeared a single time. This chain links TRBV18 with TRBJ2-2, with TRBD1 identical over 10 bases. The CDR3 runs 15 residues. CDR1 is KGHSH and CDR2 is LQKENI in the germline V gene. V was clipped by 2 bases and J by 3 bases; unmatched bases: 0. CDR3 in DNA: TGTGCCAGCTCACCAGGGACAGGGGACACCGGGGAGCTGTTTTTT. Its translation: CASSPGTGDTGELFF.

V and J are TRBV5-1 and TRBJ2-1; D call uncertain. CDR3 length equals 14 residues. In germline, CDR1 is SGHRS, CDR2 YFSETQ. V was trimmed by 1 base and J by 7 bases, leaving 12 bases between them. CDR3: CASSLRPTVNEQFF. The CDR3 nucleotides read TGCGCCAGCAGCTTGAGGCCGACCGTGAATGAGCAGTTCTTC. The whole variable domain, remainder taken from reference TRBV5-1 and TRBJ2-1, is KAGVTQTPRYLIKTRGQQVTLSCSPISGHRSVSWYQQTPGQGLQFLFEYFSETQRNKGNFPGRFSGRQFSNSRSEMNVSTLELGDSALYLCASSLRPTVNEQFFGPGTRLTVL.

The J gene is TRBJ1-3, the V gene TRBV11-3; no firm D call. V lost 1 base to trimming and J lost 2 bases, with 3 bases between them. CDR1 is SGHNT and CDR2 is YENEEA in the germline V gene. This CDR3 contains 13 residues. The CDR3 sequence: CASSLGAGNTIYF. CDR3 sequence (DNA): TGTGCCAGCAGCTTAGGCGCTGGAAACACCATATATTTT.

The chain carries TRBV4-1 and TRBJ2-1; TRBD2 might be the D (6 bases). This CDR3 region has 17 residues. The V end was cut by 4 bases, the J end by 6 bases, with 22 bases between. CDR1 and CDR2 (germline): MGHRA, YSYEKL. This CDR3 is CASSPVLAGTSLNEQFF. The CDR3 DNA is TGCGCCAGCAGCCCCGTGCTCGCCGGGACTTCACTCAATGAGCAGTTCTTC.

J is TRBJ2-2 and V is TRBV30; D is unclear. The CDR3 has 12 amino acids. Germline V CDR1 and CDR2: GTSNPN, SVGIG (reference sequence). Trimming cost V 5 bases and J 5 bases, with 9 bases left between them. CDR3 bases: TGTGCCTGGGCCCATAGAACCGGGGAGCTGTTTTTT. Its protein is CAWAHRTGELFF.

This clone was seen just once. J is TRBJ2-2 and V is TRBV9; D is unresolved. The germline CDR1 and CDR2 sequences are SGDLS and YYNGEE. Trimming took 3 bases from V and 4 from J, leaving 13 bases between them. The CDR3 runs 15 residues. Written as DNA, the CDR3 is TGTGCCAGCAGCGCCTTAATATCTATCACCGGGGAGCTGTTTTTT. Encoded protein: CASSALISITGELFF.

V and J are TRBV9 and TRBJ1-2; D ambiguous. The ends were cut back, 4 bases at V and 0 bases at J, with 13 bases in the middle. CDR3 length equals 15 residues. From germline, CDR1 is SGDLS and CDR2 YYNGEE. CDR3 protein: CASSSEGLTNYGYTF. As DNA, the CDR3 is TGTGCCAGCAGCAGTGAGGGTTTAACTAACTATGGCTACACCTTC.

The rearrangement uses TRBV5-6 and TRBJ2-1; D is perhaps TRBD1 or TRBD2 (5 bases each). V was cut by 5 bases and J by 9 bases, with 24 bases left in between. Germline V gene sequence: CDR1 SGHDT, CDR2 YYEEEE. There are 16 residues in the CDR3. In DNA form, the CDR3 reads TGTGCCAGCAGTCTATACGGGACCGTTAAACCACTTGAGCAGTTCTTC. This codes for CASSLYGTVKPLEQFF.

This clone came up once. The chain employs TRBV5-1 and TRBJ2-3; D might be TRBD1 or TRBD2, each matching 5 bases. There are 15 residues in the CDR3. Trimming shortened V by 0 bases and J by 1 base, and 9 bases separated the two germline ends. Germline loops: CDR1 SGHRS, CDR2 YFSETQ. The chain's CDR3 is CASSLAGTRTDTQYF. The CDR3 coding sequence is TGCGCCAGCAGCTTGGCTGGGACCCGCACAGATACGCAGTATTTT.

As regards this clone: A junction boundary mismatches the germline segment, possibly from a read error. The chain employs TRBV6-6 and TRBJ2-7, with a tentative D call TRBD1 (5 bases). This CDR3 comprises 13 residues. Germline V gives CDR1 MNHNY, CDR2 SVGAGI (reference sequence). The CDR3 sequence: CASSYQQADTGAF. As DNA, the CDR3 is TGTGCCAGCAGTTACCAACAGGCCGATACAGGCGCATTC.

The rearrangement links TRBV13 to TRBJ2-2; 7 bases fit TRBD1. CDR1 and CDR2 (germline): PRHDT, FYEKMQ (reference sequence). The CDR3 extends over 15 amino acids. V was clipped by 6 bases and J by 0 bases; unmatched bases: 4. The CDR3 loop reads CASRAGTANTGELFF. DNA for the CDR3: TGTGCCAGCAGGGCCGGGACAGCGAACACCGGGGAGCTGTTTTTT. The full variable domain, rest sourced from reference TRBV13 and TRBJ2-2, is AAGVIQSPRHLIKEKRETATLKCYPIPRHDTVYWYQQGPGQDPQFLISFYEKMQSDKGSIPDRFSAQQFSDYHSELNMSSLELGDSALYFCASRAGTANTGELFFGEGSRLTVL.